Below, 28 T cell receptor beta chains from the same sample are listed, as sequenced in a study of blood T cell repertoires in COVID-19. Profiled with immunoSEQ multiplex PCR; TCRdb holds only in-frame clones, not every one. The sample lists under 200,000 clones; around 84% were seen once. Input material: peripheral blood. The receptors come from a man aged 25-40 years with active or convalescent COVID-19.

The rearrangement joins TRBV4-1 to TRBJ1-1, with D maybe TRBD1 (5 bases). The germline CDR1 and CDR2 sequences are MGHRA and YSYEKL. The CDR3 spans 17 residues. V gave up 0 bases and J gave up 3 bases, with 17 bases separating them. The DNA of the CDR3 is TGCGCCAGCAGCCAAGATCGACAGACTTTGATTTACACTGAAGCTTTCTTT. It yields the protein CASSQDRQTLIYTEAFF.

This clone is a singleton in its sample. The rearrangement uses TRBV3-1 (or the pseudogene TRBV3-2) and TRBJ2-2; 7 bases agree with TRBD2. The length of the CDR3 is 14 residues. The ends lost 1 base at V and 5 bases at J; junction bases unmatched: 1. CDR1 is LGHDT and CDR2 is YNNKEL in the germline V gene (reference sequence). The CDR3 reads CASSQGGGTGELFF. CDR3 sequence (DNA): TGTGCCAGCAGCCAAGGGGGAGGGACCGGGGAGCTGTTTTTT.

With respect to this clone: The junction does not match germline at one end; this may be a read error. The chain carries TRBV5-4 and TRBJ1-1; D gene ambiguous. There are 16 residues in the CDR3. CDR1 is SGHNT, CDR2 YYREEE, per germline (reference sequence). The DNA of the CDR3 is TGTGCCAGCAGTTCGATGTACCCAGCGAAGAACGCTGAAGCTTTCTTT. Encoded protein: CASSSMYPAKNAEAFF.

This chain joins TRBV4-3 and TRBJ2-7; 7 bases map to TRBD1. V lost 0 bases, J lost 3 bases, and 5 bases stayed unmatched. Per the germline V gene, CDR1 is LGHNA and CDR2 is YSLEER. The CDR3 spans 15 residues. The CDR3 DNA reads TGCGCCAGCAGCCAAGATGGGACAGCGCACTACGAGCAGTACTTC. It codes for CASSQDGTAHYEQYF.

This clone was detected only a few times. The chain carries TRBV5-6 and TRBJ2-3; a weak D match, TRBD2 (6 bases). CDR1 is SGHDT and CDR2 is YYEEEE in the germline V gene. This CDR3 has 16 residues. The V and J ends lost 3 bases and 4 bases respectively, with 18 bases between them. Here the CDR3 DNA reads TGTGCCAGCAGCTCCATACAGGAGGGCCGGCCAGATACGCAGTATTTT. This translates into CASSSIQEGRPDTQYF.

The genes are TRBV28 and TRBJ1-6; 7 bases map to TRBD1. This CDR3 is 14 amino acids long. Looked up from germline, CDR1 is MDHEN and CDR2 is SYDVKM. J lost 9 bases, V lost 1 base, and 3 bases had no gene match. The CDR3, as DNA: TGTGCCAGCAGTTTATCTCACAGGGGTTCACCCCTCCACTTT. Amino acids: CASSLSHRGSPLHF.

In nucleotides, the CDR3 is TGTGCCAGCCCCCGACAGGGGTCTTACGCTAGCACAGATACGCAGTATTTT. It encodes CASPRQGSYASTDTQYF. J is TRBJ2-3 and V is TRBV2; TRBD1 aligns across 8 bases. J gave up 0 bases and V 8 bases, and 13 bases lay outside the gene matches. Germline V CDR1 and CDR2: SNHLY, FYNNEI. This CDR3 spans 17 amino acids. The full variable domain, in which reference TRBV2 and TRBJ2-3 provide the parts outside the CDR3, is EPEVTQTPSHQVTQMGQEVILRCVPISNHLYFYWYRQILGQKVEFLVSFYNNEISEKSEIFDDQFSVERPDGSNFTLKIRSTKLEDSAMYFCASPRQGSYASTDTQYFGPGTRLTVL.

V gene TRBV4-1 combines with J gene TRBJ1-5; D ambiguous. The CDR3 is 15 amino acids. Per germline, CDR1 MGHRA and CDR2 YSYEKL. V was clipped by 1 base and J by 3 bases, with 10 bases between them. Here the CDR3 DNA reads TGCGCCAGCAGCCAAGGGAGAGGGTCCAATCAGCCCCAGCATTTT. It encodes CASSQGRGSNQPQHF.

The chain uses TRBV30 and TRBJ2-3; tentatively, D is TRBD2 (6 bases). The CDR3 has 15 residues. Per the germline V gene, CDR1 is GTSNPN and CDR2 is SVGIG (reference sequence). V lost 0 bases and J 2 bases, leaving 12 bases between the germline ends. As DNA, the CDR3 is TGTGCCTGGAGTGTACATAGCGGTCCCACAGATACGCAGTATTTT. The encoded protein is CAWSVHSGPTDTQYF.

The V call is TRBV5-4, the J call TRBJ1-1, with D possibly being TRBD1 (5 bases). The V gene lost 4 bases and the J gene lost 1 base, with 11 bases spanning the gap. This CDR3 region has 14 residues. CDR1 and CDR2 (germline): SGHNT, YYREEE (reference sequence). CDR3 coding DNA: TGTGCCAGCAGCCTGGCCGGGGGGAACACTGAAGCTTTCTTT. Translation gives CASSLAGGNTEAFF.

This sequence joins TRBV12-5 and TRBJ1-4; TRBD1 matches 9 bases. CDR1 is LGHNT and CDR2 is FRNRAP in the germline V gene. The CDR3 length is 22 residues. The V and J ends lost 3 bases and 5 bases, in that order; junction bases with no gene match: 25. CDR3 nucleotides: TGTGCTAGTGGTTTCTTCTCGGGACAGGGAATGAAAGAAGAGTGGATAAATGAAAAACTGTTTTTT. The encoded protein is CASGFFSGQGMKEEWINEKLFF. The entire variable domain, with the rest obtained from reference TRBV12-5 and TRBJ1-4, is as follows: DARVTQTPRHKVTEMGQEVTMRCQPILGHNTVFWYRQTMMQGLELLAYFRNRAPLDDSGMPKDRFSAEMPDATLATLKIQPSEPRDSAVYFCASGFFSGQGMKEEWINEKLFFGSGTQLSVL.

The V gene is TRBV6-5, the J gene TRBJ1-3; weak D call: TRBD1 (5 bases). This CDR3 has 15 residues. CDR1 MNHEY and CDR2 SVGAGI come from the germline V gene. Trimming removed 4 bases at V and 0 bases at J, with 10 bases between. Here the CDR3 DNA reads TGTGCCAGCAGTTCGATGGGACTCTCTGGAAACACCATATATTTT. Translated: CASSSMGLSGNTIYF.

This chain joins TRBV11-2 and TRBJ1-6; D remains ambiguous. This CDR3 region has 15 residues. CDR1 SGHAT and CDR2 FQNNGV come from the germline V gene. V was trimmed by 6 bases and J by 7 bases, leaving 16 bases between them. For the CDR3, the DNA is TGTGCCAGCAGTTGGAGGACGGACGGAAATTCACCCCTCCACTTT. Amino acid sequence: CASSWRTDGNSPLHF.

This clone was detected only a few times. The CDR3 nucleotides are TGTGCCAGCAGCCCTCCGGAGCGGGAGAGGGGTGAGCAGTTCTTC. This sequence encodes CASSPPERERGEQFF. V is TRBV7-2 and J is TRBJ2-1; TRBD2 aligns across 8 bases. The CDR3 runs to 15 residues. V trimming: 5 bases; J trimming: 9 bases; junction bases outside the gene matches: 12. The germline CDR1 and CDR2 sequences are SGHTA and FQGNSA.

DNA for the CDR3: TGTGCCAGCAGCCCGGGAGGGTCTAATTACGAGCAGTACTTC. This encodes CASSPGGSNYEQYF. The chain joins TRBV28 to TRBJ2-7, with 8 bases lining up with TRBD2. V lost 6 bases, J lost 4 bases, and 8 bases stayed unmatched. There are 14 residues in the CDR3. From germline, CDR1 is MDHEN and CDR2 SYDVKM.

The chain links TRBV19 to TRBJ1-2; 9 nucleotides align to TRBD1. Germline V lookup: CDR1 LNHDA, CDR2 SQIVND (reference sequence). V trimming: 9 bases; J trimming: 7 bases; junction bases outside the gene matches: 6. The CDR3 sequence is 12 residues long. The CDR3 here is CASTGTGFGYTF. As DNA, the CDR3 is TGTGCCAGCACGGGGACAGGGTTTGGCTACACCTTC.

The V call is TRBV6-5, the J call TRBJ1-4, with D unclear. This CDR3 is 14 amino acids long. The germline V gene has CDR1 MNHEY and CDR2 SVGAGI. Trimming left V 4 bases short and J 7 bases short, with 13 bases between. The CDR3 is CASSSLGGIEKLFF. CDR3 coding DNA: TGTGCCAGCAGTTCCCTGGGAGGCATTGAAAAACTGTTTTTT.

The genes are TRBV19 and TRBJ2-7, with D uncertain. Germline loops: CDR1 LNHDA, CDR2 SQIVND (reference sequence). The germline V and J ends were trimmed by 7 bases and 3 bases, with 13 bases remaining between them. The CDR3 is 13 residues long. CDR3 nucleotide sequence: TGTGCCAGTACCCCGGGTAGTGGCTACGAGCAGTACTTC. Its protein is CASTPGSGYEQYF.

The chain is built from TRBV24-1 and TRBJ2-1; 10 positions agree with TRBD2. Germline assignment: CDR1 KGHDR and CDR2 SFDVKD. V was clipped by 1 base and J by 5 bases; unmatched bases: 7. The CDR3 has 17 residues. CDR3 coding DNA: TGTGCCACCAGTGATTTCGGGCTAGCGGGAGCTCACAATGAGCAGTTCTTC. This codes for CATSDFGLAGAHNEQFF.

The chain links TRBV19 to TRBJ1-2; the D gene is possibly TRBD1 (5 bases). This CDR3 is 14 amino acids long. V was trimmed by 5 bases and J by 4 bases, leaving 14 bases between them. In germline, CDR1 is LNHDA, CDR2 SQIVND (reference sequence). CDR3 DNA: TGTGCCAGTAGTGGTAGCGGGACCCGCTATGGCTACACCTTC. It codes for CASSGSGTRYGYTF.

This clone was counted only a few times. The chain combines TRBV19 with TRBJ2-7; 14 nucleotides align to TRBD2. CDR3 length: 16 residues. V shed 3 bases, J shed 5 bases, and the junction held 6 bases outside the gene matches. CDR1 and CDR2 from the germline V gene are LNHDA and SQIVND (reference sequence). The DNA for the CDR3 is TGTGCCAGTAGTATGGGACTAGCGGGAGTAGGGAACGAGCAGTACTTC. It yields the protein CASSMGLAGVGNEQYF.

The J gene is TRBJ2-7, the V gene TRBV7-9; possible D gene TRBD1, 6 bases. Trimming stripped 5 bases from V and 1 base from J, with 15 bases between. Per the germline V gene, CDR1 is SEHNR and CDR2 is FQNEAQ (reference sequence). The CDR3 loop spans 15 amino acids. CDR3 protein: CASSPTGSVSYEQYV. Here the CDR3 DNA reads TGTGCCAGCAGCCCAACAGGGAGCGTTTCCTACGAGCAGTACGTC.

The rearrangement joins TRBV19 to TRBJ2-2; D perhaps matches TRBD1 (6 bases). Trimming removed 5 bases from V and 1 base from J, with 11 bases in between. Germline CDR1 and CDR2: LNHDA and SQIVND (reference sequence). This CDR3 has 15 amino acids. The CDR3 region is CASSSEQGNTGELFF. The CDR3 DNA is TGTGCCAGTAGTTCGGAACAGGGGAACACCGGGGAGCTGTTTTTT.

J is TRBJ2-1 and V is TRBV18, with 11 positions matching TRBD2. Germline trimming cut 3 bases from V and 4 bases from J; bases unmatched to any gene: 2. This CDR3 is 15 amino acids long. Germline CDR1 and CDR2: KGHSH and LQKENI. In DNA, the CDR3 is TGTGCCAGCTCACCTACTAGCGGGAGTTACAATGAGCAGTTCTTC. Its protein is CASSPTSGSYNEQFF.

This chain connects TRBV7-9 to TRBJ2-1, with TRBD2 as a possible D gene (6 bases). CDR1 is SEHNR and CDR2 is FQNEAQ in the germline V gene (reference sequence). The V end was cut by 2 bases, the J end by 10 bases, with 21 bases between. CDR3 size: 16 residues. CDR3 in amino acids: CASSLSSGTGVGEQFF. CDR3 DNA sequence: TGTGCCAGCAGCTTATCGTCCGGGACGGGGGTCGGGGAGCAGTTCTTC.

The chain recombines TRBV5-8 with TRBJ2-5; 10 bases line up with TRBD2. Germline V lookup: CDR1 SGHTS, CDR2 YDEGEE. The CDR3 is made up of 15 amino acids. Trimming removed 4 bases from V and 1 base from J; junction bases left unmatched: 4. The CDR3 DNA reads TGTGCCAGCAGCCTCCAGCGGGGGGGCCAAGAGACCCAGTACTTC. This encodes CASSLQRGGQETQYF.

Here the CDR3 DNA reads TGTGCCAGCAACCCAGGGATTGAAGCTTTCTTT. Its translation is CASNPGIEAFF. This chain links TRBV7-6 with TRBJ1-1; the D gene is possibly TRBD1 (5 bases). Trimming left V 7 bases short and J 7 bases short, with 10 bases between. This CDR3 is built from 11 residues. The V gene's germline CDR1 is SGHVS and CDR2 FNYEAQ.

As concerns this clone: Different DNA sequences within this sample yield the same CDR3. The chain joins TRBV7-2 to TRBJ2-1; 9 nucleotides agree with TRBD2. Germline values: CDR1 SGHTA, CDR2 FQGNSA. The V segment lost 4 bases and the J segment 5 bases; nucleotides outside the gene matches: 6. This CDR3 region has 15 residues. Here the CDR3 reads CASSSLAGSHNEQFF. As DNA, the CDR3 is TGTGCCAGCAGCTCCCTAGCGGGATCCCACAATGAGCAGTTCTTC.